This TCR beta chain is drawn from a study of OX40 agonist ivuxolimab in advanced cancers. Study-level information: At doses from 0.01 to 10 mg/kg, patients were given intravenous ivuxolimab every 2 weeks. Dose-escalation patients had hepatocellular carcinoma, melanoma, renal cell or head and neck cancer. Study-wide findings and caveats: With doses of 0.1 to 3.0 mg/kg, CD4+ and CD8+ blood T cells had undergone clonal expansion by week 6. Low normalized clonal expansion also occurred in some nonresponding patients.

Repertoires were generated with immunoSEQ multiplex PCR, while TCRdb's copy carries only in-frame clones and drops some. The table shows some 80,000 clones, with just under 85% occurring only once. The CDR3 has 14 amino acids. Germline-derived CDR1 and CDR2 are ENHRY and SYGVKD. Unmatched junction bases numbered 9, after V lost 10 bases and J lost 2 bases. As regards this clone: What it recognizes is unknown.

The sample was CD4+ or CD8+ T cells sorted from blood, taken in a trial of the OX40 agonist ivuxolimab. The chain employs TRBV10-3 and TRBJ2-3, with TRBD2 matching over 7 bases. This clonotype was sampled from an adult with an advanced solid tumor such as melanoma, head and neck, liver or kidney cancer. CDR3 protein: CATSLADHTDTQYF. The CDR3 DNA reads as TGTGCCACTTCTCTAGCGGACCACACAGATACGCAGTATTTT.